Sequencing of this T cell receptor beta chain was carried out in a study of cytomegalovirus exposure and HLA in healthy donors listed by TCRdb under 2017. With regard to the full study: An earlier analysis of about 530 of the donors reported 250 to 300 Gb of sequence data and 95 million to 140 million unique TCR beta sequences obtained from roughly 180 million T cells. An early release covering around 630 HLA-typed donors comprised about 290 gigabases of sequencing data and approximately 85 million unique TCR sequences. Among the roughly 390 genotyped donors, around 81% belonged to the genetic ancestry cluster associated with self-reported Caucasian donors. The study aimed to test whether cataloging public T cell receptors could reveal signatures of past pathogen exposure. The study profiled the T cell repertoires of hundreds of subjects by immunosequencing and related them to cytomegalovirus serostatus. A separate validation cohort of roughly 120 different subjects was used in addition to the roughly 670-subject first cohort. To predict cytomegalovirus infection status, the study brought together high-throughput TCR immunosequencing, statistical association of individual TCRs with disease status, and machine learning. A later analysis re-examined previously published TCR beta repertoires from over 500 donors and added high-resolution HLA genotyping to investigate patterns of TCR occurrence. Rather than using new phenotypic data, the later analysis identified candidate immune exposures from TCR beta sequences and from how often those sequences occurred across donors. An earlier analysis of about 620 of the donors applied high-throughput TCR beta sequencing to assess whether each TCR beta V gene segment acted as functional or pseudogenic. Donor age, sex, ethnicity and CMV serostatus were compiled together with the repertoire data. Genome-wide SNP genotypes for about 65% of the 666 donors were used in a later genetic analysis, which treated that subset as a discovery cohort. Every discovery cohort repertoire had been produced on one sequencing platform. HLA typing included class I and class II loci at four-digit resolution. Typing coverage varied by locus: 629-630 donors for A, B, C, DRB1 and DQB1; approximately 560 for DQA1; approximately 610 for DPA1; roughly 470 for DPB1. Roughly 5 DR-DQ haplotypes were handled as single units for association and clustering, since linkage in the cohort was strong. On average, 235,054 unique TCR beta nucleotide sequences were sequenced per donor among a few hundred genotyped donors of the cohort, with roughly a sixth of those sequences being non-productive.

Paper-wide results and their limitations: The classifier was reported to diagnose cytomegalovirus status with high specificity and sensitivity in both the original and validation cohorts. Specific HLA alleles were associated with 18,000 or so TCR beta sequences at a false discovery rate of 0.05 in a later analysis. When HLA alleles, especially DR and DQ, strongly co-occurred, attributing TCR associations to individual alleles was difficult. Immune exposure information for the cohort was limited to CMV serostatus. Linkage disequilibrium might explain the correlated functional status among segregating V segments, but an unknown experimental factor could not be ruled out. Compared with the roughly 710-donor mean, donors in an Asian-associated ancestry cluster had fewer N-insertions in productive TCRs, according to a later genetic analysis. Some IMGT-functional V segments, including TRBV6-2 and TRBV6-3, could not be distinguished by the 87-base-pair reads and were therefore excluded. Compared with equally common non-associated chains, HLA-associated TCR beta chains in a later analysis were more clonally expanded and had lower generation probabilities. In an earlier analysis of roughly 500 of the donors, most TCR beta V segments appeared in productive rearrangements about 87% or about 30% of the time, broadly matching IMGT annotations. The authors suggested that the approach could potentially be generalized to other disease states and immunological phenotypes. A cluster of highly shared sequence variants was judged likely to be a technical artifact of the sequencing pipeline. In a later analysis, several top co-occurrence clusters were reported to appear linked to parvovirus B19, influenza, CMV and Epstein-Barr virus. In the study, around 150 TCR beta chains were listed as associated with cytomegalovirus. Sequencing depth was assumed to be roughly uniform across donors in the presence/absence analyses, though that assumption may not hold. A further reported finding was that TCR beta sequences accurately predicted the HLA-A and HLA-B alleles for most subjects in the first cohort. Because HLA typing was missing for some donors at each locus, association tests included only the typed subset. Most TCR sequences were observed very rarely across donors, whereas some public TCRs were present in many individuals. In vitro tests confirmed that a few of the cytomegalovirus-associated TCR beta chains recognize cytomegalovirus antigens. Most CMV-associated TCR beta chains appeared to be HLA-restricted in a later analysis, and the HLA associations seemed to be driven largely by CMV exposure. In a later genetic analysis, a missense DCLRE1C variant was associated with V-gene and J-gene trimming of TCR beta chains, and the association was replicated in an independent cohort. A later analysis found that TCR association rates varied across HLA loci, with DRB1 alleles showing the most associated TCRs and HLA-C alleles the fewest. Because counts were too low, roughly 18 rarely observed V segments, including chromosome 9 orphons, were left out of the earlier analysis of approximately 500 of the donors. The cohort was sequenced for TCR beta chains only, and without alpha or paired-chain data the features that could be detected were limited.

The library was prepared using the immunoSEQ multiplex PCR assay. The multiplex PCR relied on a mix of 60 forward primers for TCR Vbeta segments and 13 reverse primers for TCR Jbeta segments. Amplification of the CDR3 region of rearranged TCR beta genes was performed with a multiplex PCR assay on genomic DNA. The Illumina HiSeq System was used to sequence the amplified TCR beta libraries as 87-base-pair reads. The authors' analysis ran thus. A later analysis tallied around 80 million unique TCR beta chains across the 660 or so repertoires, and some 12 million of those chains were shared by two or more donors. To remove PCR and sequencing errors, raw reads were error-corrected and collapsed into unique sequences using a nearest-neighbor algorithm that merged closely related sequences. Alignment of CDR3 sequences to IMGT reference sequences was used to assign V, D and J gene segments. For a sequence to be retained, a match of at least six nucleotides to both a V gene segment and a J gene segment was required. Rearrangements were classified as productive when the CDR3 lacked stop codons and remained in frame with V and J, and all other rearrangements were classified as non-productive. CDR3 was defined by IMGT convention, running from the second conserved V-encoded cysteine to the conserved J-encoded phenylalanine. Sequences without an unambiguous match to a single V gene segment were excluded from the earlier analysis of several hundred of the donors. In an earlier analysis of 450 to 700 of the donors, V segments were called functional above 56.7% productive rearrangements and were called segregating when the between-donor standard deviation exceeded 5%. A statistical classification framework was built to diagnose cytomegalovirus status from the catalog of TCR beta chain sequences. In a later analysis, TCR nucleotide sequences were compared against IMGT/GENE-DB human TR gene sequences so that V and J genes could be assigned. Using the TCRdist pipeline, a later analysis assigned CDR3 sequences along with most-parsimonious VDJ recombination scenarios. In a later analysis, each TCR beta chain was defined by its CDR3 amino acid sequence together with its V-gene family, and reads without a unique V-gene family were excluded. As a way to deal with suspected cross-contamination and a sequencing artifact, a later analysis dropped hundreds of nucleotide sequences that were highly shared and had low generation probability. In a later analysis, a clonal expansion index was calculated for each public chain from normalized within-repertoire ranks of inferred template counts. In a later analysis, generation probabilities were computed using a VDJ recombination model fitted to out-of-frame rearrangements, and the results were checked against IGoR. A later analysis scored TCR-TCR, TCR-HLA and TCR-CMV co-occurrence with hypergeometric tests, applying a repertoire-size bias correction to TCR pairs. To estimate false discovery rates, a later analysis permuted the HLA or CMV assignments 20 times. In a later analysis, co-occurring TCRs were grouped using DBSCAN, and TCRdist sequence similarity was added for clustering within HLA-allele-positive subsets. Co-occurrence clustering excluded repertoires with fewer than 30,000 or more than 120,000 public chains, plus five with anomalous nucleotide sharing. TCRdb's version of the immuneACCESS table is confined to in-frame rearrangements and falls short of the full clone set. An unresolved V gene accounts for under half of the shortfall where checked; the remainder is of unknown origin. V, J and clone size derive from that table, while D and trimming were established from the DNA sequence. This sample comprises some 110,000 clones, about four fifths of them detected only once. The ten most abundant clones make up approximately 1.2% of the sample.

This clone was counted once. Its antigen remains undetermined. The record has no base qualities; no much larger clone is one base away. The CDR3 covers 16 residues, taking in both the cysteine and the phenylalanine. Only the CDR3 part of the read is kept: 48 bases, read in frame from the first base. Unmatched junction bases come to 11, with V trimmed by 4 bases and J by 5 bases. Taken from the germline V gene (reference sequence), the CDR1 and CDR2 loops are GTSNPN and SVGIG. The cohort comprised approximately 700 healthy bone marrow donors. At the time of sampling, every cohort member was nominally healthy, though immune exposures that went unrecorded were likely present. The donor tested CMV seronegative, placing the donor among the 350 or so seronegative members of the cohort. A peripheral blood sample was provided by each donor, and peripheral blood mononuclear cells were used for TCR beta sequencing. The Qiagen DNeasy Blood Extraction Kit was used to extract genomic DNA from the blood cell samples.

The source of this sequence is a middle-aged man in good health and CMV-seronegative. The chain is encoded by TRBV30 joined to TRBJ2-2; TRBD2 lines up with 9 middle nucleotides. Material for sequencing was PBMCs. The CDR3 reads as follows: CAWKVAGGPFTGELFF. Read as DNA, the sequence is TGTGCCTGGAAGGTGGCGGGAGGGCCGTTTACCGGGGAGCTGTTTTTT.